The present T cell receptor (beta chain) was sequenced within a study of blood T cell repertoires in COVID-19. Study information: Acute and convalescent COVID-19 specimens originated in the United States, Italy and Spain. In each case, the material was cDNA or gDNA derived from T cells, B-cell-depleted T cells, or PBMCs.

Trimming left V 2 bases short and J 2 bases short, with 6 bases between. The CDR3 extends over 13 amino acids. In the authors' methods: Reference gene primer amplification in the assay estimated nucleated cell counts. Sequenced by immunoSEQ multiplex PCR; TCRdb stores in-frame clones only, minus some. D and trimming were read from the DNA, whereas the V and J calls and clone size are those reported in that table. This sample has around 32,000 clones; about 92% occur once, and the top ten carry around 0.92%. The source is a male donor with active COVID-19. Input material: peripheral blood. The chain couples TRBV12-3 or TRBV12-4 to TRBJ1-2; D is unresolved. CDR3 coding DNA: TGTGCCAGCAGTTTAAGGAGAAACTATGGCTACACCTTC. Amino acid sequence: CASSLRRNYGYTF.